This T cell receptor (beta chain) was identified during a study of molecular identifiers for immune sequencing clone quantification. Study in general: Replicate experiments took RNA from 20,000 or 100,000 naive CD8 cells, divided it five ways and sequenced four.

Losses at the gene ends were 3 bases for V and 3 bases for J; bases not matched to a gene: 9. Germline V gives CDR1 LNHDA, CDR2 SQIVND (reference sequence). CDR3 length: 17 amino acids. The use of previously described methods and listed TCR primers produced the bulk TCR libraries. TCRdb reprocessed the PCR reads with MiXCR, giving one entry per CDR3 protein. The sample shows about 640,000 distinct CDR3 sequences, 15% to 20% of them seen only once. Study outcomes and limitations: Whereas clones above 20 RNA copies held under 1% of naive-cell molecules, they held over 98% of effector molecules.

This clonotype was counted ten times or more. Its target is not known. The material sequenced was naive CD8+ T cells from blood, with Jurkat cell RNA spiked in. Indicated subset: FACS-sorted CD8+CD4-CCR7+CD45RA+ naive T cells. The sequence was collected from a human donor in good health. Some libraries in this study had Jurkat cell RNA spiked in. The genes are TRBV19 and TRBJ2-2, with TRBD1 matching over 8 bases. CDR3 DNA sequence: TGTGCCAGTAGTATCCGGACAGGGAGAAGTGACACCGGGGAGCTGTTTTTT. Its translation: CASSIRTGRSDTGELFF.